This record concerns one T cell receptor (beta chain) sequence. Its antigen is not yet known. The input lacks base qualities; no much larger clone sits a single base away. The receptor library was made with the immunoSEQ multiplex PCR assay. For TCR sequencing, RNA was extracted from every sample and reverse transcribed into cDNA to serve as template. SuperScript III was used to make first-strand cDNA, primed with a 2:1 mix of oligo-dT and random hexamers. A synthetic immune receptor repertoire was used to measure amplification bias, and any remaining bias was corrected computationally. The study's own analysis went as follows. Raw reads were preprocessed to remove errors, and CDR3 was defined by IMGT conventions from the conserved cysteine to phenylalanine. Clonality was computed as 1 minus the Shannon entropy, with the entropy normalized by log2 of the number of productive unique TCRs. Scalp TCRbeta sequences were cross-referenced with sorted blood CD4 and CD8 repertoires so that the CD4 or CD8 identity of scalp clones could be inferred. This is the immuneACCESS table as TCRdb keeps it, with only in-frame sequences that have V and J called. A part of the clones is gone; compared with another copy, unresolved V genes explain less than half, and the rest is unexplained. That table is the source of V, J and clone size, and D and trimming were worked out from the DNA. In all, the sample holds approximately 210,000 clones, and about 60% of those were seen once. The leading ten clones occupy approximately 3.3% of the sample.

The CDR3 runs 10 residues from the cysteine to the phenylalanine. The DNA shown is the 30-base CDR3, in frame from base 1. CDR1 and CDR2, per the germline V gene (reference sequence), are DFQATT and SNEGSKA. This record belongs to a study of CD8+ T cells in alopecia areata (dated by TCRdb to 2016 to 2018). About the full investigation: Treated patients were enrolled in an open-label pilot trial of oral tofacitinib at 5 to 10 mg twice daily for moderate-to-severe alopecia areata. Patients stayed on tofacitinib for 6 to 18 months and then had 6 months of follow-up off drug so that delayed response and recurrence could be assessed. On the human side, TCRbeta sequencing was run on scalp tissue and on sorted CD4+ and CD8+ peripheral blood T cells from healthy controls and from alopecia areata patients with either patchy or totalis/universalis disease. immunoSEQ multiplex PCR using 35 Vbeta forward primers and 13 Jbeta reverse primers was used to amplify TCRbeta CDR3 regions. For the treated patients, the SALT score, which quantifies what percentage of scalp surface area is affected, served as the measure of disease severity. The study used high-throughput TCRbeta sequencing to examine T cell clonal expansion in alopecia areata, in both the C3H/HeJ mouse model and human patients. Clonality in the scalp was compared among normal scalp (n=4), patchy alopecia areata scalp (n=8), and alopecia totalis/universalis scalp (n=8). Biopsies were taken from tofacitinib-treated patients at baseline and again at 4 and 24 weeks into treatment, and several of those patients also had a later scalp biopsy. RNA came from the PAXgene miRNA kit for fixed scalp, the miRNeasy kit for PBMCs, and the RNeasy kit for mouse skin. General study outcomes and caveats: Because the treated cohort was small and had only one nonresponder, larger studies are needed to examine links between baseline CD8+ expansion and response. Higher clonality and more expanded CD8+ clones were observed in lesional scalp than in normal scalp, particularly in alopecia totalis/universalis, a finding suggestive of antigenic drive. Shared TCR sequences between patients were less evident than in mice, which may be partly attributable to HLA diversity in the patient population. Scalp clonality and the number of expanded CD8+ clones among the top 100 scalp clones were significantly decreased by tofacitinib. During tofacitinib treatment, many expanded lesional clones stuck around in both scalp and blood, and this persistence may partly explain why relapse happens after treatment is stopped. Unlike mouse skin, which is dominated by gammadelta T cells, normal human skin has resident alphabeta T cells that are also sequenced, and this complicates analysis of the scalp TCR repertoire.

The label giving this sample's time point can be read as: around 4 weeks on oral tofacitinib. The treatment or condition label, as the study defines it: oral pan-JAK inhibitor, 5-10 mg twice daily. From alopecia areata patients, peripheral blood was collected along with lesional scalp punch biopsies. PBMCs were isolated by density centrifugation and stained for CD3, CD4 and CD8, and CD4+ and CD8+ T cells were sorted on a FACSAria. The specimen was CD4+ T cells sorted from blood, collected at week 4, from a patient treated with tofacitinib. The sequence came from a human donor with alopecia areata. Recombination connected TRBV20-1 to TRBJ1-2; there is no confident call for the D gene. The encoded CDR3 is CITPDGGYTF. The nucleotides are TGCATCACGCCCGACGGGGGCTACACCTTC.